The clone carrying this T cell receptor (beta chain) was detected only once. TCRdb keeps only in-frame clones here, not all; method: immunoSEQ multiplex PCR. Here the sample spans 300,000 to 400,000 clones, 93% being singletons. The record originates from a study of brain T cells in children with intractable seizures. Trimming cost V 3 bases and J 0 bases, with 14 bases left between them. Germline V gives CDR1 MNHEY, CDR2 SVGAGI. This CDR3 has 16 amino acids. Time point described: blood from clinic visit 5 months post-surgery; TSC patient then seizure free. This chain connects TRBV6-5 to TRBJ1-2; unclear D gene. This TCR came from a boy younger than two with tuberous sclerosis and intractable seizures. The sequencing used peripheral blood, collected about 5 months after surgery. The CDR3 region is CASSYLAGLANYGYTF. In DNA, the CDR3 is TGTGCCAGCAGTTATCTTGCCGGGCTAGCTAACTATGGCTACACCTTC.